These 20 T cell receptor beta chains originate from one sample sequenced in a study of blood T cell repertoires in COVID-19. Sequencing was performed with immunoSEQ multiplex PCR; in TCRdb, only in-frame clones are kept and a portion is missing. This sample yields about 150,000 clones, of which roughly 87% are seen a single time; roughly 7% belongs to the top ten. The sequenced sample consisted of PBMCs or T cells enriched from blood (not recorded which). The receptors here all came from a woman between 50 and 59 years old who had recovered from COVID-19.

This chain uses TRBV18 with TRBJ2-7; TRBD1 matches 9 bases. The CDR3 loop spans 15 amino acids. With V trimmed by 4 bases and J by 5 bases, 9 bases remained unmatched. The germline V gene has CDR1 KGHSH and CDR2 LQKENI. Here the CDR3 DNA reads TGTGCCAGCTCACTCTATAGGGACAGGGTCGACGAGCAGTACTTC. Translating it yields CASSLYRDRVDEQYF.

This clone was detected a few times. The rearrangement uses TRBV6-2 or TRBV6-3 and TRBJ1-3; no clear D gene. The germline gives CDR1 MNHEY, CDR2 SVGEGT. V lost 2 bases and J lost 0, with 14 bases in between. The CDR3 spans 17 residues. The CDR3 reads CASSYGLERGSGNTIYF. CDR3 sequence (DNA): TGTGCCAGCAGTTACGGGCTCGAACGGGGCTCTGGAAACACCATATATTTT.

The V and J genes are TRBV6-5 and TRBJ1-5; D is possibly TRBD1 (6 bases). V gave up 5 bases and J gave up 4 bases, with 15 bases separating them. Germline lookup yields CDR1 MNHEY and CDR2 SVGAGI. The CDR3 contains 15 residues. The CDR3 nucleotides are TGTGCCAGCAGTACCTCGCAACAGGGAAATCAGCCCCAGCATTTT. Amino acid sequence: CASSTSQQGNQPQHF.

The V and J genes are TRBV7-2 and TRBJ2-1; 8 bases agree with TRBD1. Germline CDR1 and CDR2: SGHTA and FQGNSA. The CDR3 is 15 residues long. V lost 4 bases, J lost 4 bases, and 6 bases stayed unmatched. CDR3 DNA: TGTGCCAGCAGCTATTACAGGGGGTCGTACAATGAGCAGTTCTTC. It is translated as CASSYYRGSYNEQFF. Using reference TRBV7-2 and TRBJ2-1 for the parts outside the CDR3, the full variable domain is GAGVSQSPSNKVTEKGKDVELRCDPISGHTALYWYRQSLGQGLEFLIYFQGNSAPDKSGLPSDRFSAERTGGSVSTLTIQRTQQEDSAVYLCASSYYRGSYNEQFFGPGTRLTVL.

In this sample, this clone turned up once. CDR3 sequence reads: CATSDTGTGGISEQYF. Here the CDR3 DNA reads TGTGCCACCAGTGACACCGGGACAGGGGGCATCTCCGAGCAGTACTTC. This chain links TRBV24-1 with TRBJ2-7, with TRBD1 identical over 12 bases. V gave up 4 bases and J gave up 6 bases; unmatched junction bases: 9. Germline loops: CDR1 KGHDR, CDR2 SFDVKD. The CDR3 totals 16 residues.

The rearrangement joins TRBV29-1 to TRBJ2-4, with 9 positions matching TRBD1. Germline V CDR1 and CDR2: SQVTM, ANQGSEA. With V trimmed by 8 bases and J by 9 bases, 8 bases remained unmatched. The CDR3 is 12 amino acids. The CDR3 spells CSHMGQGGIQYF. The CDR3 DNA sequence: TGCAGCCATATGGGACAGGGTGGCATTCAGTACTTC.

The chain joins TRBV27 to TRBJ1-1, with 10 bases fitting TRBD1. After removal of 3 bases from V and 6 bases from J, the junction contained 4 bases not matched to a gene. Germline V gene data show CDR1 as MNHEY and CDR2 as SMNVEV (reference sequence). This CDR3 is 14 amino acids long. In nucleotides, the CDR3 is TGTGCCAGCAGTTTCCTTGGACAGGGGGCTGAAGCTTTCTTT. Its protein is CASSFLGQGAEAFF.

This chain joins TRBV19 and TRBJ1-6; 7 bases fit TRBD1. Losses at the gene ends were 10 bases for V and 7 bases for J; bases not matched to a gene: 4. The CDR3 has 12 residues. Germline V gives CDR1 LNHDA, CDR2 SQIVND (reference sequence). The CDR3 loop reads CATPRGNSPLHF. CDR3 sequence (DNA): TGTGCCACCCCCAGGGGGAATTCACCCCTCCACTTT.

CDR3 sequence (DNA): TGTGCAAGTCGCCCCCGGCAGGGAGGTTTGGGCAATCAGCCCCAGCATTTT. This sequence encodes CASRPRQGGLGNQPQHF. The chain recombines TRBV12-2 with TRBJ1-5. TRBV12-2 is a listed pseudogene. The CDR3 is 17 amino acids.

The CDR3 is CSVLDQGRTNEQFF. The DNA of the CDR3 is TGCAGCGTATTAGACCAGGGTCGAACCAATGAGCAGTTCTTC. The V gene is TRBV29-1, the J gene TRBJ2-1; D might be TRBD1 (5 bases). The CDR3 has 14 amino acids. V was pared by 6 bases and J by 6 bases, with 18 bases between. The germline V gene has CDR1 SQVTM and CDR2 ANQGSEA.

V and J are TRBV19 and TRBJ2-2; 7 bases are a match to TRBD1. V shed 5 bases, J shed 4 bases, and the junction held 10 bases outside the gene matches. The CDR3 contains 16 residues. Germline V gives CDR1 LNHDA, CDR2 SQIVND (reference sequence). In nucleotides, the CDR3 is TGTGCCAGTAGTCCCCCGGCAGGGGGACCCACCGGGGAGCTGTTTTTT. Translation: CASSPPAGGPTGELFF.

The chain has TRBV13 and TRBJ2-7; D is uncertain. Trimming shortened V by 2 bases and J by 8 bases, and 7 bases separated the two germline ends. The CDR3 spans 11 residues. The V gene's germline CDR1 is PRHDT and CDR2 FYEKMQ (reference sequence). The DNA of the CDR3 is TGTGCCAGCAGCTTACATGGGCAGCAGTACTTC. Protein: CASSLHGQQYF.

The chain is built from TRBV20-1 and TRBJ2-5, with unresolved D. V was clipped by 7 bases and J by 5 bases, with 8 bases between them. This CDR3 contains 10 residues. Per germline, CDR1 DFQATT and CDR2 SNEGSKA (reference sequence). CDR3 sequence reads: CSVLRETQYF. CDR3 nucleotides: TGCAGTGTCCTACGGGAGACCCAGTACTTC.

CDR3 loop: CASSLQDRVNEKLFF. The CDR3 DNA follows: TGCGCCAGCAGCCTCCAGGACAGGGTTAATGAAAAACTGTTTTTT. The V call is TRBV4-1, the J call TRBJ1-4; 8 bases are a match to TRBD1. This CDR3 has 15 residues. J gave up 4 bases and V 4 bases, and 5 bases lay outside the gene matches. Germline V gene data show CDR1 as MGHRA and CDR2 as YSYEKL.

The J gene is TRBJ2-1, the V gene TRBV11-2; 12 nucleotides line up with TRBD1. The germline gives CDR1 SGHAT, CDR2 FQNNGV. The CDR3 is 17 amino acids. After removal of 5 bases from V and 5 bases from J, the junction contained 10 bases not matched to a gene. The CDR3 nucleotides read TGTGCCAGCAGCCCCCTGGGACAGGGGGCGTTGGACAATGAGCAGTTCTTC. Protein: CASSPLGQGALDNEQFF.

The rearrangement joins TRBV28 to TRBJ1-5, with no clear D. CDR1 is MDHEN and CDR2 is SYDVKM in the germline V gene. V gave up 9 bases and J gave up 7 bases, with 16 bases separating them. The CDR3 totals 13 residues. The CDR3 DNA follows: TGTGCCAGTGGTTCGGGTGGAGGACAGCCCCAGCATTTT. Its translation: CASGSGGGQPQHF.

This CDR3 is CASSPGLAGTTQYF. CDR3 nucleotides: TGTGCCAGCAGTCCGGGACTAGCGGGGACGACCCAGTACTTC. The V call is TRBV6-2 or TRBV6-3, the J call TRBJ2-5; TRBD2 aligns across 13 bases. The CDR3 consists of 14 residues. Per germline, CDR1 MNHEY and CDR2 SVGEGT. With V trimmed by 5 bases and J by 7 bases, 4 bases remained unmatched.

The rearrangement uses TRBV6-1 and TRBJ1-2; maybe TRBD1 (6 bases). This CDR3 region has 16 residues. Germline V lookup: CDR1 MNHNS, CDR2 SASEGT. V was pared by 2 bases and J by 4 bases, with 17 bases between. CDR3 in amino acids: CASSESPGGAGYGYTF. The CDR3 DNA follows: TGTGCCAGCAGTGAATCACCTGGGGGGGCTGGCTATGGCTACACCTTC.

CDR3 sequence reads: CASSSRGSNYGYTF. CDR3 bases: TGTGCCAGCAGTTCCAGGGGATCTAACTATGGCTACACCTTC. The chain recombines TRBV27 with TRBJ1-2; D perhaps matches TRBD1 (6 bases). The CDR3 has 14 residues. CDR1 and CDR2 from the germline V gene are MNHEY and SMNVEV (reference sequence). Trimming shortened V by 4 bases and J by 0 bases, and 9 bases separated the two germline ends.

This sequence joins TRBV19 and TRBJ1-2; D not resolved. The CDR3 is 14 residues long. Trimming left V 6 bases short and J 4 bases short, with 15 bases between. Germline loops: CDR1 LNHDA, CDR2 SQIVND (reference sequence). The CDR3 nucleotides are TGTGCCAGTAGAGAGGTGCAGCGGGGCTATGGCTACACCTTC. This encodes CASREVQRGYGYTF.